Listed here are 18 T cell receptor beta chains from one sample, sequenced in a study of cytomegalovirus exposure and HLA in healthy donors. The primer mix had 60 Vbeta and 13 Jbeta primers. TCRdb's table, derived via immunoSEQ multiplex PCR, lists solely in-frame clones and lacks some. This sample has 100,000 to 150,000 clones, with about 74% found just once. The material sequenced was PBMCs. The receptors shown here come from a woman aged 45-65 years in good health and CMV-seropositive.

This rearrangement joins TRBV28 to TRBJ1-2; D remains ambiguous. V was trimmed by 2 bases and J by 8 bases, leaving 12 bases between them. There are 13 residues in the CDR3. CDR1 is MDHEN and CDR2 is SYDVKM in the germline V gene. The CDR3 bases are TGTGCCAGCAGTTTAAGTTCCACGCAGGGCTACACCTTC. Encoded protein: CASSLSSTQGYTF.

The J gene is TRBJ1-2, the V gene TRBV7-9; D call uncertain. The length of the CDR3 is 14 residues. Germline CDR1 SEHNR, CDR2 FQNEAQ (reference sequence). Trimming cost V 3 bases and J 4 bases, with 12 bases left between them. CDR3 protein: CASSLATGSYGYTF. CDR3 nucleotides: TGTGCCAGCAGCTTGGCAACGGGTTCCTATGGCTACACCTTC.

The chain couples TRBV10-2 to TRBJ2-2; a possible D gene is TRBD1 (5 bases). CDR1 WSHSY and CDR2 SAAADI come from the germline V gene. The CDR3 has 14 residues. Between the trimmed V and J ends, which lost 4 bases and 4 bases, there was a span of 10 bases. In nucleotides, the CDR3 is TGCGCCAGCAGTGGCCAGGGCGGCACCGGGGAGCTGTTTTTT. This sequence encodes CASSGQGGTGELFF.

This clone was seen just once. The J gene is TRBJ2-7, the V gene TRBV7-2; TRBD1 is a possible D gene (6 bases). CDR1 is SGHTA and CDR2 is FQGNSA in the germline V gene. The germline V and J ends were trimmed by 3 bases and 2 bases, with 11 bases remaining between them. CDR3 length equals 14 residues. This CDR3 is CASSLQQGPYEQYF. In nucleotides, the CDR3 is TGTGCCAGCAGCTTGCAGCAGGGGCCCTACGAGCAGTACTTC.

The chain carries TRBV6-6 and TRBJ2-5, with D possibly matching TRBD2 (6 bases). The CDR3 is 13 residues long. The V gene lost 6 bases and the J gene lost 4 bases, with 12 bases spanning the gap. Per germline, CDR1 MNHNY and CDR2 SVGAGI (reference sequence). CDR3 in DNA: TGTGCCAGCAGGCTCCTAGCGCCAGAGACCCAGTACTTC. Protein product: CASRLLAPETQYF.

The rearrangement links TRBV5-1 to TRBJ2-7; TRBD1 matches 11 bases. V was clipped by 4 bases and J by 7 bases; unmatched bases: 7. This CDR3 spans 14 amino acids. Germline V gene data show CDR1 as SGHRS and CDR2 as YFSETQ. CDR3 nucleotides: TGCGCCAGCAGCGCCGGACAGGGGGCGGGAGAGCAGTACTTC. Encoded protein: CASSAGQGAGEQYF. Full variable domain (rest looked up from reference TRBV5-1 and TRBJ2-7): KAGVTQTPRYLIKTRGQQVTLSCSPISGHRSVSWYQQTPGQGLQFLFEYFSETQRNKGNFPGRFSGRQFSNSRSEMNVSTLELGDSALYLCASSAGQGAGEQYFGPGTRLTVT.

The chain uses TRBV27 and TRBJ1-5; 9 bases are a match to TRBD1. This CDR3 has 15 residues. Trimming took 0 bases from V and 7 from J; bases not matched to a gene: 4. Per germline, CDR1 MNHEY and CDR2 SMNVEV (reference sequence). CDR3 protein: CASSLSAGQGQPQHF. The CDR3 bases are TGTGCCAGCAGTTTATCGGCGGGACAGGGACAGCCCCAGCATTTT.

In its sample, this clone was seen a few times. This chain links TRBV10-1 with TRBJ1-5; D gene unclear. Germline V gene sequence: CDR1 WNHNN, CDR2 SYGVQD (reference sequence). Between the trimmed V and J ends, which lost 3 bases and 5 bases, there was a span of 11 bases. This CDR3 is 14 amino acids long. CDR3 bases: TGCGCCAGCAGTGACGGCGGGGTTCATCAGCCCCAGCATTTT. Its protein product is CASSDGGVHQPQHF.

This clone was picked up a small number of times. The chain couples TRBV18 to TRBJ2-5; tentative D call: TRBD2 (6 bases). The end of the DNA is better explained by TRBJ2-7, so the J call may be wrong. CDR1 KGHSH and CDR2 LQKENI come from the germline V gene. This CDR3 region has 13 residues. CDR3 sequence: CASSSRETYEQYF. CDR3 sequence (DNA): TGTGCCAGCTCATCCCGGGAGACCTACGAGCAGTACTTC.

The table lists this clone with a few counts. V usage is TRBV5-6 and J usage is TRBJ2-1, with 11 bases that match TRBD2. The J segment lost 7 bases and the V segment lost 3 bases, leaving 6 bases of the junction unmatched. CDR3 size: 15 residues. Germline CDR1 reads SGHDT; CDR2 reads YYEEEE. CDR3 bases: TGTGCCAGCAGCTCTCTAGCGGGGGGTGTTAATGAGCAGTTCTTC. Translating it yields CASSSLAGGVNEQFF. The full variable domain, its missing parts supplied by reference TRBV5-6 and TRBJ2-1, is DAGVTQSPTHLIKTRGQQVTLRCSPKSGHDTVSWYQQALGQGPQFIFQYYEEEERQRGNFPDRFSGHQFPNYSSELNVNALLLGDSALYLCASSSLAGGVNEQFFGPGTRLTVL.

The chain employs TRBV7-9 and TRBJ1-6; 7 nucleotides agree with TRBD1. Germline V gene sequence: CDR1 SEHNR, CDR2 FQNEAQ (reference sequence). Losses at the gene ends were 4 bases for V and 3 bases for J; bases not matched to a gene: 3. This CDR3 has 15 amino acids. The CDR3 nucleotides are TGTGCCAGCAGCTATACAGGGGACTATAATTCACCCCTCCACTTT. It translates to CASSYTGDYNSPLHF. Full variable domain (outside the CDR3, taken from reference TRBV7-9 and TRBJ1-6): DTGVSQNPRHKITKRGQNVTFRCDPISEHNRLYWYRQTLGQGPEFLTYFQNEAQLEKSRLLSDRFSAERPKGSFSTLEIQRTEQGDSAMYLCASSYTGDYNSPLHFGNGTRLTVT.

The gene calls are TRBV5-4 and TRBJ2-3; TRBD1 aligns across 10 bases. The germline V gene has CDR1 SGHNT and CDR2 YYREEE (reference sequence). There are 15 residues in the CDR3. With V trimmed by 1 base and J by 6 bases, 5 bases remained unmatched. CDR3: CASSLKGQGLDTQYF. The DNA of the CDR3 is TGTGCCAGCAGCTTGAAGGGACAGGGGTTGGATACGCAGTATTTT.

This clone was seen a handful of times. The J gene is TRBJ1-1, the V gene TRBV15; D not resolved. From germline, CDR1 is LNHNV and CDR2 YYDKDF (reference sequence). V was pared by 0 bases and J by 2 bases, with 7 bases between. The CDR3 loop spans 14 amino acids. CDR3: CATSRDYSNTEAFF. As DNA, the CDR3 is TGTGCCACCAGCAGAGATTACAGTAACACTGAAGCTTTCTTT.

The V and J genes are TRBV27 and TRBJ2-6, with TRBD1 identical over 9 bases. With 7 bases clipped from V and 0 bases from J, the junction kept 4 bases outside the gene matches. Germline loops: CDR1 MNHEY, CDR2 SMNVEV (reference sequence). The CDR3 consists of 16 residues. The CDR3 DNA is TGTGCCAGCAACAGGGGGCGCCCCTCTGGGGCCAACGTCCTGACTTTC. Protein product: CASNRGRPSGANVLTF.

This rearrangement joins TRBV13 to TRBJ2-1; TRBD2 aligns across 7 bases. Germline V gene sequence: CDR1 PRHDT, CDR2 FYEKMQ (reference sequence). This CDR3 region has 16 residues. After removal of 4 bases from V and 3 bases from J, the junction contained 9 bases not matched to a gene. This chain's CDR3 is CASSSPSGVGYNEQFF. The CDR3 nucleotides are TGTGCCAGCAGCTCTCCAAGCGGGGTAGGCTACAATGAGCAGTTCTTC.

J is TRBJ1-2 and V is TRBV6-5; D unclear. V was trimmed by 6 bases and J by 12 bases, leaving 14 bases between them. Germline CDR1 reads MNHEY; CDR2 reads SVGAGI. The CDR3 consists of 11 residues. CDR3 in amino acids: CASSQAELHTF. CDR3 sequence (DNA): TGTGCCAGCAGCCAAGCGGAGTTACACACCTTC.

The gene calls are TRBV4-1 and TRBJ2-5, with 12 bases fitting TRBD2. Unmatched junction bases numbered 2, after V lost 1 base and J lost 5 bases. The V gene's germline CDR1 is MGHRA and CDR2 YSYEKL. The CDR3 extends over 15 amino acids. The DNA for the CDR3 is TGCGCCAGCAGCCAAGGGGGGACTAGCGGGGAGACCCAGTACTTC. Its protein product is CASSQGGTSGETQYF.

This clone was found once. The chain joins TRBV28 to TRBJ2-1; 8 positions agree with TRBD2. The CDR3 sequence is 17 residues long. J lost 4 bases, V lost 3 bases, and 11 bases had no gene match. Germline CDR1 and CDR2: MDHEN and SYDVKM. This CDR3 is CASSFEEAGAMYNEQFF. The CDR3 nucleotides read TGTGCCAGCAGTTTTGAGGAAGCGGGGGCGATGTACAATGAGCAGTTCTTC.